These 9 T cell receptor beta chains were sequenced from one sample in a study of type 1 regulatory T cells. TCRdb itself ran the reads through MiXCR, one entry per CDR3 protein. This repertoire shows tens of thousands of distinct CDR3 sequences, less than 65% found once; its top ten account for approximately 2%. Their specific antigens are unknown. Sequencing input: cultured non-Tr1 T cells, either the whole culture or a sorted T cell fraction (not recorded which). The receptors come from a human donor in good health.

The chain uses TRBV20-1 and TRBJ2-1; 7 bases map to TRBD2. This CDR3 has 14 residues. With 5 bases clipped from V and 3 bases from J, the junction kept 7 bases outside the gene matches. Germline V CDR1 and CDR2: DFQATT, SNEGSKA (reference sequence). CDR3 nucleotide sequence: TGCAGTGCTGGCCCTTCTAGCGGCTACAATGAGCAGTTCTTC. Its protein is CSAGPSSGYNEQFF.

This clonotype was seen a few times. The chain uses TRBV7-2 and TRBJ1-2; D gene uncertain. Germline-derived CDR1 and CDR2 are SGHTA and FQGNSA. Between the trimmed V and J ends, which lost 5 bases and 6 bases, there was a span of 13 bases. CDR3 length: 13 amino acids. CDR3 loop: CASSPNPRDGYTF. The CDR3 coding sequence is TGTGCCAGCAGCCCAAATCCAAGGGATGGCTACACCTTC.

This clonotype occurred a few times. This chain links TRBV10-3 with TRBJ2-5, with D unresolved. Germline CDR1 reads ENHRY; CDR2 reads SYGVKD. With 4 bases removed from V and 1 base from J, the gap between germline ends came to 13 bases. CDR3 size: 15 residues. The CDR3 nucleotides are TGTGCCATCAGTGTGCAGGAGACCGCCCAAGAGACCCAGTACTTC. Encoded protein: CAISVQETAQETQYF.

This clonotype has only a few counts. This chain joins TRBV5-1 and TRBJ2-2; 10 bases agree with TRBD2. This CDR3 comprises 15 residues. J gave up 8 bases and V 7 bases, and 11 bases lay outside the gene matches. CDR1 and CDR2 (germline): SGHRS, YFSETQ. For the CDR3, the DNA is TGCGCCAGCTTACGTCTAGCGGGAGAGGCGGGGGAGCTGTTTTTT. Residues: CASLRLAGEAGELFF.

As concerns this clonotype: The junction and the germline gene differ at one end; a read error may be behind it. The chain has TRBV20-1 and TRBJ2-2, with D possibly matching TRBD2 (6 bases). CDR1 and CDR2 (germline): DFQATT, SNEGSKA (reference sequence). The CDR3 runs to 15 residues. CDR3 loop: CSAQPRLANTGELFF. In DNA, the CDR3 is TGTAGTGCTCAACCGAGACTAGCGAACACCGGGGAGCTGTTTTTT.

CDR3: CASQLMGDTTYEQYF. CDR3 sequence (DNA): TGTGCCAGCCAACTTATGGGGGACACTACCTACGAGCAGTACTTC. The chain combines TRBV12-3 or TRBV12-4 with TRBJ2-7; tentatively, D is TRBD1 (6 bases). V was trimmed by 8 bases and J by 2 bases, leaving 19 bases between them. CDR3 size: 15 residues.

The chain uses TRBV7-2 and TRBJ2-7; D uncertain. Trimming shortened V by 5 bases and J by 2 bases, and 10 bases separated the two germline ends. The CDR3 is 13 amino acids. Germline lookup yields CDR1 SGHTA and CDR2 FQGNSA. The CDR3 DNA sequence: TGTGCCAGCAGCCCCCAAGGGCCCTACGAGCAGTACTTC. This translates into CASSPQGPYEQYF.

Turning to this clonotype: The CDR3 carries no conserved terminal phenylalanine or tryptophan, so it likely arises from a read error. The chain links TRBV14 to TRBJ2-1, with 11 nucleotides matching TRBD2. There are 21 residues in the CDR3. Trimming at V came to 0 bases and at J to 3 bases, leaving 16 bases not matched to a gene. Per germline, CDR1 SGHDN and CDR2 FVKESK. The CDR3 loop is CASSQDPRLAGSAIIYNEQFI. CDR3 bases: TGTGCCAGCAGCCAAGACCCCCGACTAGCGGGATCGGCGATAATCTACAATGAGCAGTTCATC.

J is TRBJ1-2 and V is TRBV6-4, with 8 bases matching TRBD1. The CDR3 covers 14 residues. Trimming took 6 bases from V and 5 from J; bases not matched to a gene: 8. Germline V gene lookup returns CDR1 MRHNA and CDR2 SNTAGT. CDR3 DNA: TGTGCCAGCAGCCCCCAACAGGGGGTTTATGGCTACACCTTC. It translates to CASSPQQGVYGYTF.